This TCR beta chain was found in a study of blood T cell repertoires in COVID-19. Study background: Both acute and convalescent COVID-19 samples were obtained from the United States, Italy and Spain.

As processed by the authors: For nucleated cells, counts were estimated from reference gene primer amplification. Some clones are missing from TCRdb's copy, which holds only in-frame ones; the method was immunoSEQ multiplex PCR. V and J calls and clone size are as listed in that table; D and trimming were resolved from the DNA. This table holds over 200,000 clones, roughly 84% found once. V lost 5 bases and J 1 base, leaving 10 bases between the germline ends. The CDR3 length is 14 residues. The germline CDR1 and CDR2 sequences are SGHRS and YFSETQ. The sequence was collected from a man in his forties with active or convalescent COVID-19. The specimen was peripheral blood. This chain uses TRBV5-1 with TRBJ1-3; D is unresolved. CDR3 in DNA: TGCGCCAGCAGGGAGGGAAGTTCTGGAAACACCATATATTTT. This sequence encodes CASREGSSGNTIYF.